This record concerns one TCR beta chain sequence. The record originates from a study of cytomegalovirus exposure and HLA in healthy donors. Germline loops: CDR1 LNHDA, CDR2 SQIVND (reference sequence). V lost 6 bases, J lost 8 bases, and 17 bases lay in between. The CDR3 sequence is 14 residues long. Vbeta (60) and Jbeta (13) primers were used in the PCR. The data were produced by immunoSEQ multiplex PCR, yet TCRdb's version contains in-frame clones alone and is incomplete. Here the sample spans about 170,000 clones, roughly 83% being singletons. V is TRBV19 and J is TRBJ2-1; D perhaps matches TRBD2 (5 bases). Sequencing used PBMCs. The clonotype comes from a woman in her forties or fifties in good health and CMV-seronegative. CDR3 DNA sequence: TGTGCCAGTAGAGACTACTTATCTTCCTATGAGCAGTTCTTC. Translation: CASRDYLSSYEQFF. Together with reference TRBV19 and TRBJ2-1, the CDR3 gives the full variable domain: DGGITQSPKYLFRKEGQNVTLSCEQNLNHDAMYWYRQDPGQGLRLIYYSQIVNDFQKGDIAEGYSVSREKKESFPLTVTSAQKNPTAFYLCASRDYLSSYEQFFGPGTRLTVL.